These 16 T cell receptor beta chains were sequenced from one sample in a study of T cell repertoires in cytomegalovirus infection. TCRdb fed the reads into MiXCR, producing one record per CDR3 protein. The table has around 550,000 distinct CDR3 sequences, more than 25% seen once. Sequencing was performed on PBMCs. The origin of the receptors is a human donor in good health (CMV status not recorded). Some clones in this sample may be carry-over from other donors' samples.

This clonotype was observed many times. The chain is built from TRBV6-2 or TRBV6-3 and TRBJ2-1; perhaps TRBD2 as D (6 bases). CDR1 and CDR2 from the germline V gene are MNHEY and SVGEGT. Trimming left V 2 bases short and J 5 bases short, with 10 bases between. The CDR3 sequence is 14 residues long. The CDR3 loop reads CASSYRGLDNEQFF. For the CDR3, the DNA is TGTGCCAGCAGTTACCGGGGACTGGACAATGAGCAGTTCTTC.

This clonotype was counted only a few times. The chain is built from TRBV18 and TRBJ1-3; D not certain. V was clipped by 3 bases and J by 0 bases, with 12 bases between them. This CDR3 is built from 16 residues. In germline, CDR1 is KGHSH, CDR2 LQKENI. The CDR3, as DNA: TGTGCCAGCTCACCCCGATCAGCAAACTCTGGAAACACCATATATTTT. Translating it yields CASSPRSANSGNTIYF.

This clonotype showed up many times. CDR3 sequence reads: CASSSPGQGAGGNQPQHF. Here the CDR3 DNA reads TGTGCCAGCAGTTCCCCGGGACAGGGGGCAGGCGGCAATCAGCCCCAGCATTTT. V gene TRBV7-2 combines with J gene TRBJ1-5, with 12 bases matching TRBD1. V lost 6 bases to trimming and J lost 2 bases; unmatched junction nucleotides: 11. Germline CDR1 SGHTA, CDR2 FQGNSA. This CDR3 contains 18 residues.

This clonotype appeared a few times. For the CDR3, the DNA is TGTGCCACCAGTGACGCTCTACATCCCGAGAAATACAATGAGCAGTTCTTC. The encoded protein is CATSDALHPEKYNEQFF. The V and J genes are TRBV24-1 and TRBJ2-1; D ambiguous. The CDR3 loop spans 17 amino acids. With 4 bases removed from V and 4 bases from J, the gap between germline ends came to 19 bases. Per germline, CDR1 KGHDR and CDR2 SFDVKD.

This clonotype was seen a handful of times. This chain uses TRBV20-1 with TRBJ2-5, with 8 bases aligning to TRBD2. The CDR3 is 14 amino acids. The germline V gene encodes CDR1 DFQATT and CDR2 SNEGSKA (reference sequence). J was trimmed by 4 bases and V by 0 bases; bases with no gene match: 4. CDR3 residues: CSARDFGRAETQYF. The DNA of the CDR3 is TGCAGTGCTAGAGATTTCGGGAGGGCAGAGACCCAGTACTTC.

This clonotype ranks as medium-sized (0.01 to 0.1%). The chain joins TRBV7-8 to TRBJ1-1; 7 bases map to TRBD1. With 5 bases clipped from V and 0 bases from J, the junction kept 9 bases outside the gene matches. The CDR3 extends over 16 amino acids. Germline values: CDR1 SGHVS, CDR2 FQNEAQ. CDR3 bases: TGTGCCAGCAGCCGAACCCCGACAGGGTTGAACACTGAAGCTTTCTTT. Translated: CASSRTPTGLNTEAFF.

J is TRBJ2-7 and V is TRBV20-1, with D unresolved. Germline V gene lookup returns CDR1 DFQATT and CDR2 SNEGSKA (reference sequence). This CDR3 is 12 amino acids long. V was clipped by 3 bases and J by 3 bases, with 9 bases between them. The DNA of the CDR3 is TGCAGTGCTAGTATGAAATTCTACGAGCAGTACTTC. This gives the protein CSASMKFYEQYF.

This clonotype came up a few times. The gene calls are TRBV5-4 and TRBJ1-2; D ambiguous. Trimming pared 0 bases from V and 4 bases from J, leaving 10 bases between. Germline lookup yields CDR1 SGHNT and CDR2 YYREEE (reference sequence). The CDR3 runs to 14 residues. CDR3 in DNA: TGTGCCAGCAGCTTGGTAACAGTTCCCTATGGCTACACCTTC. Translated, it gives CASSLVTVPYGYTF. Combining the CDR3 with reference TRBV5-4 and TRBJ1-2 gives the whole variable domain ETGVTQSPTHLIKTRGQQVTLRCSSQSGHNTVSWYQQALGQGPQFIFQYYREEENGRGNFPPRFSGLQFPNYSSELNVNALELDDSALYLCASSLVTVPYGYTFGSGTRLTVV.

This clonotype has a count of ten or more. CDR3 sequence (DNA): TGTGCCAGCAGAGGGAGGACAAAGGACAGGGCTGGGGCCAACGTCCTGACTTTC. Amino acid sequence: CASRGRTKDRAGANVLTF. This chain connects TRBV7-8 to TRBJ2-6; 8 nucleotides align to TRBD1. V dropped 6 bases and J dropped 2; count of bases not matched to a gene: 12. The V gene's germline CDR1 is SGHVS and CDR2 FQNEAQ. CDR3 size: 18 residues.

This clonotype was seen a few times. This chain links TRBV4-1 with TRBJ1-6; D is perhaps TRBD1 (6 bases). The length of the CDR3 is 19 residues. CDR1 and CDR2 from the germline V gene are MGHRA and YSYEKL. The V end was cut by 1 base, the J end by 7 bases, with 23 bases between. The CDR3 DNA reads as TGCGCCAGCAGCCAAGCACAGGGAAGGATCAATATCCGGAATTCACCCCTCCACTTT. Protein: CASSQAQGRINIRNSPLHF.

The chain recombines TRBV9 with TRBJ1-1, with no clear D. Germline-derived CDR1 and CDR2 are SGDLS and YYNGEE. Trimming cost V 0 bases and J 6 bases, with 21 bases left between them. The CDR3 runs to 17 residues. CDR3 amino acids: CASSVDPEGLVKPEAFF. CDR3 nucleotides: TGTGCCAGCAGCGTAGATCCGGAGGGCTTGGTTAAACCTGAAGCTTTCTTT. Filled out from reference TRBV9 and TRBJ1-1, the complete variable domain reads DSGVTQTPKHLITATGQRVTLRCSPRSGDLSVYWYQQSLDQGLQFLIQYYNGEERAKGNILERFSAQQFPDLHSELNLSSLELGDSALYFCASSVDPEGLVKPEAFFGQGTRLTVV.

This clonotype was observed at least ten times. The chain joins TRBV7-8 to TRBJ1-1, with 10 bases lining up with TRBD1. The CDR3 totals 15 residues. V was pared by 0 bases and J by 5 bases, with 3 bases of the junction left unmatched. Looked up from germline, CDR1 is SGHVS and CDR2 is FQNEAQ. In DNA, the CDR3 is TGTGCCAGCAGCTTAGCGGGACAGGGGTGGACTGAAGCTTTCTTT. Translating gives CASSLAGQGWTEAFF. Complete variable domain (other parts from reference TRBV7-8 and TRBJ1-1): GAGVSQSPRYKVAKRGQDVALRCDPISGHVSLFWYQQALGQGPEFLTYFQNEAQLDKSGLPSDRFFAERPEGSVSTLKIQRTQQEDSAVYLCASSLAGQGWTEAFFGQGTRLTVV.

This clonotype was detected only a few times. The genes are TRBV29-1 and TRBJ2-2; D is ambiguous. V was shortened by 4 bases and J by 0 bases, with 6 bases between the two germline ends. This CDR3 is 13 amino acids long. The V gene's germline CDR1 is SQVTM and CDR2 ANQGSEA. CDR3 protein: CSVARANTGELFF. DNA for the CDR3: TGCAGCGTTGCTCGAGCGAACACCGGGGAGCTGTTTTTT.

V is TRBV7-2 and J is TRBJ1-5; D possibly corresponds to TRBD1 (5 bases). CDR3 length equals 14 residues. The V end lost 5 bases, the J end lost 3 bases, and 11 bases lay between the germline ends. From germline, CDR1 is SGHTA and CDR2 FQGNSA. The CDR3 bases are TGTGCCAGCAGCGCCGGGACCCCCAATCAGCCCCAGCATTTT. This gives the protein CASSAGTPNQPQHF.

Of note for this clonotype: A much more abundant neighbour one base away suggests this may be a read error. Because it lacks the conserved phenylalanine or tryptophan at the end, this CDR3 is likely a read error. The chain carries TRBV7-2 and TRBJ2-7, with TRBD1 identical over 8 bases. CDR3 length: 14 amino acids. Trimming took 5 bases from V and 6 from J; bases not matched to a gene: 9. The germline V gene encodes CDR1 SGHTA and CDR2 FQGNSA. The CDR3 spells CASSPRQGKTEQYS. The CDR3 bases are TGTGCCAGCAGCCCCCGACAGGGGAAGACCGAGCAGTACTCC.

The chain links TRBV7-2 to TRBJ2-1; 7 positions agree with TRBD2. This CDR3 has 15 residues. The V and J ends lost 3 bases and 0 bases, in that order; junction bases with no gene match: 2. CDR1 SGHTA and CDR2 FQGNSA come from the germline V gene. The CDR3: CASSFGTTSYNEQFF. CDR3 sequence (DNA): TGTGCCAGCAGCTTCGGGACTACCTCCTACAATGAGCAGTTCTTC.